The clone carrying this T cell receptor beta chain appeared once. As yet, its antigen is unknown. Clones were read by immunoSEQ multiplex PCR, and TCRdb kept only the in-frame ones, dropping some. The data contain under 55,000 clones, 80% of them singletons. The sample comes from a study of T cells in localized non-small cell lung cancer. Findings of the study overall: Adjacent uninvolved lung tissue had the highest T cell clonality, exceeding tumor. There was an association of higher blood T cell density with longer overall survival.

Germline CDR1 and CDR2: DFQATT and SNEGSKA (reference sequence). This CDR3 contains 11 residues. The germline V and J ends were trimmed by 6 bases and 6 bases, with 9 bases remaining between them. The chain links TRBV20-1 to TRBJ2-1; unclear D gene. The clonotype comes from a woman between 35 and 70 years old with stage II lung adenocarcinoma. Specimen: PBMCs, collected before any cancer treatment. Written as DNA, the CDR3 is TGCAGTGCCGCCCCCGGCAATGAGCAGTTCTTC. Protein: CSAAPGNEQFF.